Listed here is a single T cell receptor (beta chain). What it binds is not known. After isolation, RNA underwent reverse transcription to generate cDNA as the sequencing template. Sequenced by immunoSEQ multiplex PCR; TCRdb stores in-frame clones only, minus some. The sample holds some 100,000 clones, roughly 58% seen once. This entry belongs to a study of CD8+ T cells in alopecia areata. There are 14 residues in the CDR3. Trimming at V came to 4 bases and at J to 5 bases, leaving 9 bases not matched to a gene. CDR1 and CDR2 (germline): GTSNPN, SVGIG (reference sequence). Study-wide results and caveats: For lesional scalp, especially alopecia totalis/universalis, clonality was higher than in normal scalp.

As to treatment: oral pan-JAK inhibitor, 5-10 mg twice daily. This material consisted of CD8+ T cells sorted from blood, taken at week 4, from a patient treated with tofacitinib. The J gene is TRBJ2-7, the V gene TRBV30; TRBD1 aligns across 9 bases. The sequence was obtained from a human donor with alopecia areata. The CDR3 reads CAWTTGQGIDEQYF. CDR3 DNA sequence: TGTGCCTGGACTACGGGACAGGGAATCGACGAGCAGTACTTC.